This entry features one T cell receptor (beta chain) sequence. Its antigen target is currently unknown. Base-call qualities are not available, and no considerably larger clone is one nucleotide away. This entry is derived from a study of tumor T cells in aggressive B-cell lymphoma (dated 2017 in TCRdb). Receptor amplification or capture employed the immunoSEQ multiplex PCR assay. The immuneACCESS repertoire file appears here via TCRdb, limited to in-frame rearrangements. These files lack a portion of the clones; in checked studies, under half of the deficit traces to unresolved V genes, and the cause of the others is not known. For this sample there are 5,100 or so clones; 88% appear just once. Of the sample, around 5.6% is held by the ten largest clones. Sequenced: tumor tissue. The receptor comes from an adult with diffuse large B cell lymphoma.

The DNA is as follows: TGTGCCAGCTCACCCACACCCACAGGGGGGGACCAGTACTTC. It codes for CASSPTPTGGDQYF. This sequence uses TRBV18 and TRBJ2-5; the D gene is perhaps TRBD1, from 8 matching bases. The CDR3 starts with the cysteine, ends with the phenylalanine, and has 14 residues. Left in the record is the CDR3 DNA by itself, 42 bases read in frame from the first base. CDR1 and CDR2 (KGHSH, LQKENI) derive from the germline V gene. The junction carries 18 bases between V and J, which are trimmed by 3 bases and 10 bases respectively.